The subject of this entry is one T cell receptor beta chain. Measured with immunoSEQ multiplex PCR; TCRdb has only the in-frame clones, and not every one. The sample contains about 280,000 clones, more than 75% of which appear only once. The data stem from a study of cytomegalovirus exposure and HLA in healthy donors. Germline lookup yields CDR1 LGHNA and CDR2 YSLEER. CDR3 length: 16 residues. V was clipped by 3 bases and J by 4 bases, with 18 bases between them. The J gene is TRBJ1-2, the V gene TRBV4-3; perhaps TRBD1 as D (5 bases). The origin of this receptor is a woman younger than 30 in good health and CMV-seronegative. Sequenced material: PBMCs. The CDR3 bases are TGCGCCAGCAGCCAGAAAGCCCCCCCCGACAGCTATGGCTACACCTTC. This gives the protein CASSQKAPPDSYGYTF.